Each of the 25 T cell receptor beta chains below was sequenced from the same sample in a study of CD8 T cells in Susac syndrome (dated by TCRdb to about 2019). Library construction relied on the immunoSEQ multiplex PCR assay. RNA was extracted using the RNeasy kit, and roughly 0.5 to 1 ug of the RNA was reverse transcribed with random hexamers. TCRdb trimmed the raw reads at Q25, called clones with MiXCR and kept productive beta chains. CDR3 protein sequences are deduplicated, and each keeps its most common genes and DNA. The sample records about 83,000 distinct CDR3 sequences, roughly 94% of which are singletons. In total, the top ten clones hold 0.45% to 0.5% of the sample. The sequencing sample was made of CD8+ T cells from PBMCs. The receptors shown here come from a human donor with Susac syndrome.

Remarks on this clonotype: A junction end diverges from the germline sequence, so it may reflect a read error. The chain employs TRBV29-1 and TRBJ2-1, with D tentatively TRBD1 (6 bases). The CDR3 is made up of 14 amino acids. Looked up from germline, CDR1 is SQVTM and CDR2 is ANQGSEA. CDR3 DNA sequence: TGCAGCATTGAAGTGGGACACTCCTACAATGAGCAGTTCTTC. It codes for CSIEVGHSYNEQFF.

This clonotype occurred once. The genes are TRBV30 and TRBJ1-1; a weak D match, TRBD1 (6 bases). The CDR3 contains 13 residues. V was trimmed by 2 bases and J by 0 bases, leaving 7 bases between them. Germline values: CDR1 GTSNPN, CDR2 SVGIG (reference sequence). The DNA of the CDR3 is TGTGCCTGGAGTCAGGGGATGAACACTGAAGCTTTCTTT. As protein: CAWSQGMNTEAFF. The full variable domain, completed using reference TRBV30 and TRBJ1-1, is SQTIHQWPATLVQPVGSPLSLECTVEGTSNPNLYWYRQAAGRGLQLLFYSVGIGQISSEVPQNLSASRPQDRQFILSSKKLLLSDSGFYLCAWSQGMNTEAFFGQGTRLTVV.

This chain connects TRBV20-1 to TRBJ2-1; perhaps TRBD2 as D (6 bases). Germline CDR1 reads DFQATT; CDR2 reads SNEGSKA (reference sequence). The CDR3 runs to 12 residues. Trimming took off 7 bases at V and 4 bases at J, with 11 bases between the two ends. CDR3: CSGTSLYNEQFF. The CDR3 DNA follows: TGCAGTGGAACTAGCCTGTACAATGAGCAGTTCTTC.

The chain employs TRBV9 and TRBJ1-2; D is unclear. The V gene lost 0 bases and the J gene lost 6 bases, with 9 bases spanning the gap. This CDR3 has 13 amino acids. Germline values: CDR1 SGDLS, CDR2 YYNGEE. CDR3 sequence: CASSVVERDGYTF. The CDR3 region has the DNA TGTGCCAGCAGCGTAGTAGAAAGGGATGGCTACACCTTC.

The J gene is TRBJ1-1, the V gene TRBV20-1, with D hard to call. The germline V and J ends were trimmed by 7 bases and 8 bases, with 14 bases remaining between them. Germline assignment: CDR1 DFQATT and CDR2 SNEGSKA (reference sequence). The CDR3 extends over 11 amino acids. CDR3 sequence (DNA): TGCAGTGGTCCTGCTGCGCCCGAAGCTTTCTTT. It codes for CSGPAAPEAFF.

By proportion, this clonotype is medium-sized (0.01 to 0.1%). This chain joins TRBV12-3 or TRBV12-4 and TRBJ2-1; D not certain. Deletions cut 3 bases from V and 6 bases from J, with 3 bases between. This CDR3 has 11 amino acids. The CDR3: CASSFGNEQFF. CDR3 nucleotide sequence: TGTGCCAGCAGTTTTGGCAATGAGCAGTTCTTC.

The J gene is TRBJ2-1, the V gene TRBV7-2; TRBD2 is a possible D gene (6 bases). This CDR3 contains 12 residues. The V end lost 5 bases, the J end lost 7 bases, and 9 bases lay between the germline ends. CDR1 is SGHTA, CDR2 FQGNSA, per germline. In DNA form, the CDR3 reads TGTGCCAGCAGCCCCGCGGGGAATGAGCAGTTCTTC. It yields the protein CASSPAGNEQFF. Filled out from reference TRBV7-2 and TRBJ2-1, the complete variable domain reads GAGVSQSPSNKVTEKGKDVELRCDPISGHTALYWYRQSLGQGLEFLIYFQGNSAPDKSGLPSDRFSAERTGGSVSTLTIQRTQQEDSAVYLCASSPAGNEQFFGPGTRLTVL.

The V call is TRBV11-2, the J call TRBJ2-7, with TRBD2 matching over 9 bases. This CDR3 is built from 14 residues. Germline CDR1 and CDR2: SGHAT and FQNNGV. The V segment lost 3 bases and the J segment 3 bases; nucleotides outside the gene matches: 3. This CDR3 is CASSFGGGDYEQYF. The CDR3 region has the DNA TGTGCCAGCAGCTTCGGCGGGGGGGACTACGAGCAGTACTTC.

This sequence joins TRBV7-9 and TRBJ2-1; D is unresolved. This CDR3 region has 14 residues. Germline V gene data show CDR1 as SEHNR and CDR2 as FQNEAQ (reference sequence). The V and J ends lost 7 bases and 4 bases respectively, with 14 bases between them. The CDR3 coding sequence is TGTGCCAGCAACCCAGACGACCGGTACAATGAGCAGTTCTTC. Translation: CASNPDDRYNEQFF.

The chain combines TRBV6-4 with TRBJ2-3; 8 nucleotides match TRBD2. CDR1 is MRHNA, CDR2 SNTAGT, per germline. This CDR3 spans 14 amino acids. V was pared by 4 bases and J by 0 bases, with 0 bases of the junction left unmatched. The CDR3 DNA reads TGTGCCAGCAGTGCTAGCGGGAGCACAGATACGCAGTATTTT. Translation: CASSASGSTDTQYF.

DNA of the CDR3: TGTGCCAGTACCCGGGAGGGGGGGACAGATACGCAGTATTTT. This sequence encodes CASTREGGTDTQYF. The chain combines TRBV19 with TRBJ2-3; 8 bases agree with TRBD2. From germline, CDR1 is LNHDA and CDR2 SQIVND (reference sequence). The CDR3 is 14 residues long. Trimming cost V 7 bases and J 3 bases; bases outside gene matches: 6.

V is TRBV4-2 and J is TRBJ2-7; 9 bases agree with TRBD2. The CDR3 length is 16 residues. CDR1 is LGHNA, CDR2 YNFKEQ, per germline. J lost 0 bases, V lost 0 bases, and 3 bases had no gene match. In nucleotides, the CDR3 is TGTGCCAGCAGCCAAGAAGGTAGCGGGAGCTCCTACGAGCAGTACTTC. Its translation is CASSQEGSGSSYEQYF.

The chain employs TRBV20-1 and TRBJ2-7, with D maybe TRBD1 (5 bases). The length of the CDR3 is 10 residues. The ends were cut back, 7 bases at V and 6 bases at J, with 10 bases in the middle. Germline V gives CDR1 DFQATT, CDR2 SNEGSKA (reference sequence). In DNA form, the CDR3 reads TGCAGTGGGACAATGGGCGAGCAGTACTTC. Translating it yields CSGTMGEQYF.

This rearrangement joins TRBV9 to TRBJ2-1; D is unresolved. V gave up 0 bases and J gave up 7 bases, with 5 bases separating them. This CDR3 comprises 12 residues. The germline CDR1 and CDR2 sequences are SGDLS and YYNGEE. The CDR3 coding sequence is TGTGCCAGCAGCGTAGCTATGAATGAGCAGTTCTTC. It encodes CASSVAMNEQFF.

V gene TRBV27 combines with J gene TRBJ2-5; D is undetermined. Trimming removed 5 bases at V and 3 bases at J, with 16 bases between. The CDR3 has 15 residues. CDR1 MNHEY and CDR2 SMNVEV come from the germline V gene (reference sequence). The DNA for the CDR3 is TGTGCCAGCAGTACAAGACTTTCGGATGAAGAGACCCAGTACTTC. This encodes CASSTRLSDEETQYF.

The chain is built from TRBV6-6 and TRBJ2-7; the D gene is possibly TRBD1 (5 bases). The CDR3 totals 12 residues. Germline V gene sequence: CDR1 MNHNY, CDR2 SVGAGI (reference sequence). V was clipped by 2 bases and J by 6 bases, with 8 bases between them. Here the CDR3 reads CASSYETAEQYF. The DNA for the CDR3 is TGTGCCAGCAGTTACGAGACAGCCGAGCAGTACTTC.

The chain carries TRBV6-1 and TRBJ2-7, with 11 bases that match TRBD2. With V trimmed by 6 bases and J by 4 bases, 14 bases remained unmatched. CDR3 length equals 17 residues. Germline V gene data show CDR1 as MNHNS and CDR2 as SASEGT. In DNA form, the CDR3 reads TGTGCCAGCAGCCCCCTCACTAGCGGGAGCTACCCATACGAGCAGTACTTC. This sequence encodes CASSPLTSGSYPYEQYF.

The chain couples TRBV30 to TRBJ2-2; D gene unclear. V lost 0 bases and J 6 bases, leaving 2 bases between the germline ends. The CDR3 has 11 residues. Germline V lookup: CDR1 GTSNPN, CDR2 SVGIG (reference sequence). For the CDR3, the DNA is TGTGCCTGGAGTGTACCCGGGGAGCTGTTTTTT. This sequence encodes CAWSVPGELFF.

V gene TRBV14 combines with J gene TRBJ2-2; 10 bases align to TRBD2. The CDR3 extends over 16 amino acids. Germline CDR1 is SGHDN and CDR2 is FVKESK. Losses at the gene ends were 3 bases for V and 6 bases for J; bases not matched to a gene: 7. Here the CDR3 reads CASSHGLAGDPGELFF. As DNA, the CDR3 is TGTGCCAGCAGCCATGGCCTAGCGGGAGACCCCGGGGAGCTGTTTTTT. Supplemented by reference TRBV14 and TRBJ2-2, the full variable domain reads EAGVTQFPSHSVIEKGQTVTLRCDPISGHDNLYWYRRVMGKEIKFLLHFVKESKQDESGMPNNRFLAERTGGTYSTLKVQPAELEDSGVYFCASSHGLAGDPGELFFGEGSRLTVL.

This chain uses TRBV12-3 or TRBV12-4 with TRBJ2-3; D uncertain. CDR3 length equals 14 residues. V dropped 6 bases and J dropped 2 bases, with 12 bases sitting between them. CDR3 DNA: TGTGCCAGCAGCCTCCTCCTAAACACAGATACGCAGTATTTT. Translated: CASSLLLNTDTQYF.

The rearrangement joins TRBV7-9 to TRBJ2-1; 8 positions match TRBD2. This CDR3 is 12 amino acids long. The junction had 10 bases not matched to a gene; V was cut back by 8 bases and J by 13 bases. The germline CDR1 and CDR2 sequences are SEHNR and FQNEAQ (reference sequence). As DNA, the CDR3 is TGTGCCAGCCAGGATTTGGGACTAGTTCAGTTCTTC. This codes for CASQDLGLVQFF.

The J gene is TRBJ2-1, the V gene TRBV20-1, with D tentatively TRBD1 (6 bases). The ends were cut back, 6 bases at V and 1 base at J, with 16 bases in the middle. CDR1 DFQATT and CDR2 SNEGSKA come from the germline V gene (reference sequence). The CDR3 covers 15 residues. This CDR3 is CSATLQGISYNEQFF. Written as DNA, the CDR3 is TGCAGTGCAACCCTTCAGGGGATTTCCTACAATGAGCAGTTCTTC.

The chain uses TRBV20-1 and TRBJ2-1; TRBD2 aligns across 8 bases. This CDR3 is 15 amino acids long. CDR1 and CDR2 (germline): DFQATT, SNEGSKA (reference sequence). The trim removed 6 bases at V and 6 bases at J, leaving 13 bases unmatched. The CDR3 coding sequence is TGCAGTGCCCACCTCCCCCGGGAGGGCCGCAATGAGCAGTTCTTC. Translated, it gives CSAHLPREGRNEQFF.

CDR3 residues: CASSLEPSGTYNEQFF. CDR3 sequence (DNA): TGCGCCAGCAGCTTGGAACCTAGCGGGACCTACAATGAGCAGTTCTTC. This chain uses TRBV5-1 with TRBJ2-1; TRBD2 matches at 9 bases. Germline CDR1 reads SGHRS; CDR2 reads YFSETQ. This CDR3 spans 16 amino acids. The ends lost 0 bases at V and 2 bases at J; junction bases unmatched: 3.

The V and J genes are TRBV7-9 and TRBJ1-2; D ambiguous. CDR1 is SEHNR and CDR2 is FQNEAQ in the germline V gene (reference sequence). The V end was cut by 5 bases, the J end by 2 bases, with 12 bases between. The CDR3 is made up of 14 amino acids. The CDR3 bases are TGTGCCAGCAGCCCTGGGCCATCCAACTATGGCTACACCTTC. Translation gives CASSPGPSNYGYTF.